What follows are 19 T cell receptor beta chains derived from one specimen sequenced in a study of shared clonotypes between healthy human individuals. Measured with immunoSEQ multiplex PCR; TCRdb has only the in-frame clones, and not every one. The sample shows fewer than 350,000 clones, about nine tenths of them seen only once. The sample consisted of memory CD8+ T cells sorted from blood. Indicated subset: CD45RO+ cells pooled with CCR7-negative TemRA cells. The receptors derive from a man aged 18-30 years in good health.

J is TRBJ2-1 and V is TRBV11-2, with a weak D call TRBD2 (6 bases). The CDR3 extends over 17 amino acids. Germline CDR1 is SGHAT and CDR2 is FQNNGV. V shed 4 bases and J shed 0 bases, with 16 bases lying between them. The CDR3 DNA follows: TGTGCCAGCAGCTCGGACTTGAGTAGCGGCTCCTACAATGAGCAGTTCTTC. It specifies CASSSDLSSGSYNEQFF.

This clone was counted a single time. The chain carries TRBV6-6 and TRBJ2-3; unclear D gene. Looked up from germline, CDR1 is MNHNY and CDR2 is SVGAGI (reference sequence). CDR3 length: 11 residues. V was pared by 10 bases and J by 4 bases, with 9 bases between. CDR3 loop: CATRNSDTQYF. CDR3 coding DNA: TGTGCCACCCGCAATTCAGATACGCAGTATTTT.

This clone showed up just a few times. This chain links TRBV7-9 with TRBJ2-7, with 10 bases aligning to TRBD1. From germline, CDR1 is SEHNR and CDR2 FQNEAQ (reference sequence). V gave up 5 bases and J gave up 6 bases; unmatched junction bases: 4. The CDR3 contains 13 residues. Here the CDR3 reads CASSARDRGEQYF. The CDR3 nucleotides are TGTGCCAGCAGCGCCCGGGACAGGGGCGAGCAGTACTTC.

The V gene is TRBV28, the J gene TRBJ2-3, with D hard to call. V was clipped by 3 bases and J by 7 bases, with 5 bases between them. The germline V gene encodes CDR1 MDHEN and CDR2 SYDVKM. The length of the CDR3 is 11 residues. This CDR3 reads CASSFGNTQYF. The CDR3 DNA reads TGTGCCAGCAGTTTCGGCAATACGCAGTATTTT.

The V gene is TRBV7-9, the J gene TRBJ2-5; unclear D gene. Trimming stripped 1 base from V and 7 bases from J, with 7 bases between. In germline, CDR1 is SEHNR, CDR2 FQNEAQ (reference sequence). The CDR3 loop spans 12 amino acids. CDR3 amino acids: CASSLGSGTQYF. The CDR3 coding sequence is TGTGCCAGCAGCTTAGGGTCCGGGACCCAGTACTTC.

V is TRBV7-3 and J is TRBJ2-3, with D maybe TRBD1 (6 bases). Germline V gene sequence: CDR1 SGHTA, CDR2 FQGTGA. With 3 bases removed from V and 0 bases from J, the gap between germline ends came to 10 bases. The CDR3 is 15 residues long. CDR3 amino acids: CASSLTGASTDTQYF. The CDR3 nucleotides read TGTGCCAGCAGCTTGACAGGAGCTAGCACAGATACGCAGTATTTT.

The chain recombines TRBV7-2 with TRBJ2-5; tentatively, D is TRBD1 or TRBD2 (6 bases each). The CDR3 is 16 amino acids. The ends were cut back, 5 bases at V and 5 bases at J, with 21 bases in the middle. CDR1 SGHTA and CDR2 FQGNSA come from the germline V gene. CDR3 region: CASSREGTGSGETQYF. As DNA, the CDR3 is TGTGCCAGCAGCCGTGAGGGAACAGGGAGCGGGGAGACCCAGTACTTC.

This CDR3 reads CASSSAGRNEQFF. The CDR3 DNA sequence: TGTGCCAGCAGCTCGGCGGGGCGCAATGAGCAGTTCTTC. This rearrangement joins TRBV13 to TRBJ2-1; tentative D call: TRBD2 (6 bases). V lost 4 bases to trimming and J lost 6 bases, with 10 bases between them. The CDR3 loop spans 13 amino acids. CDR1 PRHDT and CDR2 FYEKMQ come from the germline V gene (reference sequence).

The chain combines TRBV28 with TRBJ1-1, with 9 bases aligning to TRBD1. Germline V gives CDR1 MDHEN, CDR2 SYDVKM. Germline trimming cut 3 bases from V and 4 bases from J; bases unmatched to any gene: 3. This CDR3 is 14 amino acids long. The DNA for the CDR3 is TGTGCCAGCAGTTTCGACAGGGGGAGCACTGAAGCTTTCTTT. Translation gives CASSFDRGSTEAFF.

The chain is built from TRBV19 and TRBJ2-4; D uncertain. The CDR3 loop spans 14 amino acids. The germline V gene encodes CDR1 LNHDA and CDR2 SQIVND (reference sequence). V shed 2 bases and J shed 0 bases, with 5 bases lying between them. DNA of the CDR3: TGTGCCAGTAGTATACTGAAAGCCAAAAACATTCAGTACTTC. Protein: CASSILKAKNIQYF.

This clone was recorded only once. The J gene is TRBJ1-5, the V gene TRBV7-8; D is perhaps TRBD1 (6 bases). V lost 5 bases and J lost 4, with 12 bases in between. This CDR3 region has 14 residues. CDR1 and CDR2 (germline): SGHVS, FQNEAQ. Here the CDR3 reads CASSIVQGNQPQHF. Written as DNA, the CDR3 is TGTGCCAGCAGCATAGTACAGGGAAATCAGCCCCAGCATTTT.

The genes are TRBV14 and TRBJ1-2, with D unclear. The germline CDR1 and CDR2 sequences are SGHDN and FVKESK. V lost 0 bases and J lost 5, with 4 bases in between. This CDR3 comprises 12 residues. CDR3 sequence reads: CASSQDWYGYTF. The CDR3 DNA follows: TGTGCCAGCAGCCAAGACTGGTATGGCTACACCTTC.

CDR3 amino acids: CASSLSGSVEKLFF. CDR3 DNA sequence: TGTGCCAGCAGTTTATCGGGGTCTGTTGAAAAACTGTTTTTT. V and J are TRBV27 and TRBJ1-4; D unresolved. The CDR3 consists of 14 residues. Germline V gene data show CDR1 as MNHEY and CDR2 as SMNVEV (reference sequence). V dropped 0 bases and J dropped 7 bases, with 9 bases sitting between them.

Points on this clone: At the DNA level, this CDR3 is encoded by other sequences in the same sample as well. V is TRBV4-1 and J is TRBJ2-7; TRBD2 matches 12 bases. The CDR3 totals 16 residues. CDR1 and CDR2 from the germline V gene are MGHRA and YSYEKL. The trim removed 1 base at V and 0 bases at J, leaving 1 base unmatched. The CDR3 is CASSQATSGSSYEQYF. The CDR3 bases are TGCGCCAGCAGCCAAGCGACTAGCGGGAGCTCCTACGAGCAGTACTTC.

V usage is TRBV10-3 and J usage is TRBJ2-7; TRBD2 might be the D (6 bases). The germline gives CDR1 ENHRY, CDR2 SYGVKD. V lost 6 bases, J lost 5 bases, and 11 bases lay in between. This CDR3 is 12 amino acids long. The CDR3 protein is CAISQGGDEQYF. CDR3 bases: TGTGCCATCAGCCAGGGCGGGGACGAGCAGTACTTC.

The V gene is TRBV10-3, the J gene TRBJ2-7; 8 positions match TRBD2. The V gene's germline CDR1 is ENHRY and CDR2 SYGVKD. Trimming removed 2 bases from V and 3 bases from J; junction bases left unmatched: 9. The CDR3 is made up of 16 amino acids. The CDR3, as DNA: TGTGCCATCAGTGAGCACAGAGCGGGAGATGGCTACGAGCAGTACTTC. It yields the protein CAISEHRAGDGYEQYF.

The V and J genes are TRBV27 and TRBJ2-5; 7 nucleotides align to TRBD2. V was clipped by 3 bases and J by 3 bases; unmatched bases: 10. The CDR3 consists of 16 residues. Germline CDR1 is MNHEY and CDR2 is SMNVEV (reference sequence). CDR3 amino acids: CASSFTGGFGKETQYF. CDR3 nucleotides: TGTGCCAGCAGTTTCACGGGAGGATTTGGGAAAGAGACCCAGTACTTC.

The genes are TRBV11-2 and TRBJ2-7; D may correspond to TRBD1 or TRBD2 (6 bases each). Trimming took off 0 bases at V and 2 bases at J, with 14 bases between the two ends. The CDR3 totals 16 residues. Germline CDR1 and CDR2: SGHAT and FQNNGV. In DNA form, the CDR3 reads TGTGCCAGCAGCTTAGATCTAGGAGGGGGAGCCTACGAGCAGTACTTC. Translation gives CASSLDLGGGAYEQYF.

This chain joins TRBV30 and TRBJ2-1; 11 nucleotides line up with TRBD1. The CDR3 spans 15 residues. The germline V gene encodes CDR1 GTSNPN and CDR2 SVGIG (reference sequence). J was trimmed by 8 bases and V by 5 bases; bases with no gene match: 11. The CDR3 reads CAWEIRTGGGYEQFF. The CDR3 coding sequence is TGTGCCTGGGAAATCCGGACAGGGGGCGGCTATGAGCAGTTCTTC.